Described below is a single T cell receptor beta chain sequence and its context. What it binds is not known. The sample originates from a study of cytomegalovirus exposure and HLA in healthy donors. General study findings and limits: Reports indicated that the classifier achieved high specificity and sensitivity in diagnosing cytomegalovirus status.

TCRdb keeps only in-frame clones here, not all; method: immunoSEQ multiplex PCR. This sample has about 150,000 clones, with 89% found just once. Trimming pared 1 base from V and 5 bases from J, leaving 12 bases between. The CDR3 runs to 14 residues. Germline V gene lookup returns CDR1 SGHTA and CDR2 FQGNSA. Sequenced sample: PBMCs. The TCR sequence derives from a young woman in good health and CMV-seropositive. The genes are TRBV7-2 and TRBJ2-7; D is ambiguous. The CDR3 here is CASSLDRAAHEQYF. The CDR3 DNA sequence: TGTGCCAGCAGCTTAGATCGCGCGGCCCACGAGCAGTACTTC.